These 14 T cell receptor beta chains share one sample of origin, sequenced in a study of human T cells and chemical hapten exposure. One entry per CDR3 protein, called by TCRdb with MiXCR from the RACE reads. Here the sample spans about 350,000 distinct CDR3 sequences, under 6.5% being singletons. Documented time point: patch test 2, 6 weeks after DPC sensitization. Stated treatment: therapeutic diphenylcyclopropenone sensitization with weekly scalp DPC. The sample consisted of whole blood, taken in connection with sensitization to the hapten diphenylcyclopropenone (DPC). The receptors originated from a woman in her late teens or twenties with alopecia areata. Some clones in this sample may be carry-over from other donors' samples.

The sample holds many counts of this clonotype. The rearrangement uses TRBV20-1 and TRBJ2-2; 9 bases map to TRBD1. Germline values: CDR1 DFQATT, CDR2 SNEGSKA (reference sequence). With V trimmed by 0 bases and J by 1 base, 3 bases remained unmatched. This CDR3 contains 16 residues. Here the CDR3 reads CSARDPGQGNTGELFF. Here the CDR3 DNA reads TGCAGTGCTAGAGACCCGGGACAGGGGAACACCGGGGAGCTGTTTTTT.

This clonotype was observed a few times. This chain connects TRBV6-5 to TRBJ1-4; D unclear. The V end lost 6 bases, the J end lost 0 bases, and 8 bases lay between the germline ends. The CDR3 runs 14 residues. The germline V gene has CDR1 MNHEY and CDR2 SVGAGI. CDR3 nucleotides: TGTGCCAGCAGCTCGGATGCAACTAATGAAAAACTGTTTTTT. Translating gives CASSSDATNEKLFF.

The chain joins TRBV29-1 to TRBJ2-5; D gene unclear. Germline CDR1 is SQVTM and CDR2 is ANQGSEA. Trimming left V 3 bases short and J 3 bases short, with 11 bases between. This CDR3 has 13 amino acids. The CDR3 sequence is CSVDRNRKETQYF. The CDR3 DNA follows: TGCAGCGTTGATCGGAACCGTAAAGAGACCCAGTACTTC.

The rearrangement joins TRBV3-1 to TRBJ1-1; D is unclear. Trimming left V 6 bases short and J 1 base short, with 12 bases between. CDR3 length equals 14 residues. Germline V gives CDR1 LGHDT, CDR2 YNNKEL (reference sequence). The CDR3 DNA reads as TGTGCCAGCAGTTTTTCGTTGGAGAACACTGAAGCTTTCTTT. It translates to CASSFSLENTEAFF.

Notes on this clonotype: A much larger clone differs by one base, so this may be a read error. V and J are TRBV20-1 and TRBJ2-4; D possibly corresponds to TRBD1 (7 bases). Trimming left V 6 bases short and J 8 bases short, with 14 bases between. The CDR3 covers 12 residues. Per germline, CDR1 DFQATT and CDR2 SNEGSKA (reference sequence). The CDR3, as DNA: TGCAGTGCGGCCCAGGGGGGAGACATTCAGTACTTC. This encodes CSAAQGGDIQYF.

This clonotype has at least ten counts. The J gene is TRBJ2-7, the V gene TRBV28; no reliable D call. Trimming cost V 3 bases and J 7 bases, with 19 bases left between them. Germline CDR1 is MDHEN and CDR2 is SYDVKM. The CDR3 covers 15 residues. CDR3 in DNA: TGTGCCAGCAGTTTCTCGACCGGCGTAGAAGGTGAGCAGTACTTC. As protein: CASSFSTGVEGEQYF.

This clonotype was seen only a few times. The V and J genes are TRBV6-5 and TRBJ2-7; TRBD1 aligns across 10 bases. Germline trimming cut 6 bases from V and 2 bases from J; bases unmatched to any gene: 7. There are 15 residues in the CDR3. Per germline, CDR1 MNHEY and CDR2 SVGAGI. CDR3 DNA: TGTGCCAGCAGCCGCGGGACAGGGGCTGCCTACGAGCAGTACTTC. Its protein product is CASSRGTGAAYEQYF.

The chain recombines TRBV12-3 or TRBV12-4 with TRBJ2-1; 10 bases are shared with TRBD1. The CDR3 consists of 16 residues. Trimming at V came to 6 bases and at J to 7 bases, leaving 12 bases not matched to a gene. CDR3 sequence (DNA): TGTGCCAGCAGCCCGAGTCCGGGACAGGGGACGAATGAGCAGTTCTTC. It is translated as CASSPSPGQGTNEQFF.

This clonotype has more than one count but fewer than ten. The chain joins TRBV5-1 to TRBJ2-1, with D perhaps assigned TRBD1 or TRBD2 (5 bases each). Deletions cut 3 bases from V and 8 bases from J, with 18 bases between. The CDR3 loop spans 15 amino acids. Germline V lookup: CDR1 SGHRS, CDR2 YFSETQ. The CDR3 spells CASSWGPRGEDEQFF. The CDR3, as DNA: TGCGCCAGCAGCTGGGGACCCCGAGGTGAGGATGAGCAGTTCTTC.

This clonotype appeared a few times. This rearrangement joins TRBV28 to TRBJ2-5; D gene uncertain. Between the trimmed V and J ends, which lost 7 bases and 5 bases, there was a span of 17 bases. Germline CDR1 MDHEN, CDR2 SYDVKM. This CDR3 comprises 14 residues. CDR3 bases: TGTGCCAGCACCACCTCCGAGACCACTGAGACCCAGTACTTC. Translated: CASTTSETTETQYF.

A few counts support this clonotype. The chain is built from TRBV2 and TRBJ2-4, with unresolved D. Trimming took off 7 bases at V and 4 bases at J, with 8 bases between the two ends. This CDR3 spans 12 amino acids. Germline V gene lookup returns CDR1 SNHLY and CDR2 FYNNEI. The CDR3 nucleotides are TGTGCCAGCAAGAATAGGAAAAACATTCAGTACTTC. Its translation: CASKNRKNIQYF.

This clonotype has more than one count but fewer than ten. The CDR3 sequence is CASSWPSGGASYEQFF. Written as DNA, the CDR3 is TGTGCCAGCAGCTGGCCTAGCGGGGGGGCTTCGTATGAGCAGTTCTTC. V is TRBV11-1 and J is TRBJ2-1; 12 nucleotides line up with TRBD2. This CDR3 comprises 16 residues. Germline V gene sequence: CDR1 SGHAT, CDR2 FQDESV (reference sequence). With V trimmed by 4 bases and J by 8 bases, 9 bases remained unmatched.

The V gene is TRBV5-4, the J gene TRBJ2-7; TRBD1 matches 10 bases. This CDR3 has 15 residues. The germline CDR1 and CDR2 sequences are SGHNT and YYREEE (reference sequence). The V gene end was trimmed by 1 base and the J gene end by 3 bases; junction bases not matched to a gene: 4. CDR3 sequence reads: CASSLPGQGIYEQYF. The CDR3 DNA follows: TGTGCCAGCAGCTTGCCGGGACAGGGGATCTACGAGCAGTACTTC. Complete variable domain (other parts from reference TRBV5-4 and TRBJ2-7): ETGVTQSPTHLIKTRGQQVTLRCSSQSGHNTVSWYQQALGQGPQFIFQYYREEENGRGNFPPRFSGLQFPNYSSELNVNALELDDSALYLCASSLPGQGIYEQYFGPGTRLTVT.

This clonotype showed up many times. For the CDR3, the DNA is TGTGCCAGCAGTTTCCCCCCAGGGGTGAACACTGAAGCTTTCTTT. Translated: CASSFPPGVNTEAFF. The chain combines TRBV28 with TRBJ1-1; D is perhaps TRBD1 (6 bases). The CDR3 extends over 15 amino acids. Germline-derived CDR1 and CDR2 are MDHEN and SYDVKM. The V end lost 3 bases, the J end lost 0 bases, and 11 bases lay between the germline ends.